This is a list of T cell receptor beta chains from one sample in a study of blood T cell repertoires in COVID-19. Sequencing was performed with immunoSEQ multiplex PCR; in TCRdb, only in-frame clones are kept and a portion is missing. The data show over 150,000 clones, roughly 83% seen once. Sequencing used peripheral blood. The receptors shown here come from a woman aged 55-69 years with acute or convalescent COVID-19. Each CDR3 is given with its conserved first and last residue. A D gene is named only where the DNA matches it firmly.

>TRBJ1-4|16|TRBD1|TRBV5-1
TGCGCCAGCAGCTGGTCAGGGGGCAGGGAAAATGAAAAACTGTTTTTT
CASSWSGGRENEKLFF
>TRBJ1-2|14|-|TRBV29-1
TGCAGCGTTGGGGTTGGAGGATCCAACTATGGCTACACCTTC
CSVGVGGSNYGYTF
>TRBJ1-1|13|-|TRBV12-5
TGTGCTAGTGGTTTGGGGGGGCAGACAGAAGCTTTCTTT
CASGLGGQTEAFF
>TRBJ1-1|15|-|TRBV3-1/TRBV3-2
TGTGCCAGCAGCCCTCCGGGACACCGGAACACTGAAGCTTTCTTT
CASSPPGHRNTEAFF
>TRBJ1-2|13|TRBD1|TRBV2
TGTGCCAGCAGGGGGACAGGCGAACATGGCTACACCTTC
CASRGTGEHGYTF
>TRBJ2-7|14|TRBD1|TRBV19
TGTGCCAGTACCCCGACAGGGGTGCCCTACGAGCAGTACTTC
CASTPTGVPYEQYF
>TRBJ1-4|11|-|TRBV29-1
TGCAGCGTTCGGTATAATGAAAAACTGTTTTTT
CSVRYNEKLFF
>TRBJ2-7|16|TRBD1|TRBV6-5
TGTGCCAGCAGTTACAGGAAGGGACAGGGGGCCTACGAGCAGTACTTC
CASSYRKGQGAYEQYF
>TRBJ1-3|12|-|TRBV6-5
TGTGCCAGCAAAACTCCTGGAAACACCATATATTTT
CASKTPGNTIYF
>TRBJ2-1|17|TRBD2|TRBV9
TGTGCCAGCAGCGTCCTCCCATCCGGGGGGAAAAACAATGAGCAGTTCTTC
CASSVLPSGGKNNEQFF
>TRBJ1-6|14|-|TRBV5-4
TGTGCCAGCAGCTTGGACACTAATAATTCACCCCTCCACTTT
CASSLDTNNSPLHF
>TRBJ2-2|17|TRBD2|TRBV7-9
TGTGCCAGCAGCTCGACGGGACTAGCGGGACGCACCGGGGAGCTGTTTTTT
CASSSTGLAGRTGELFF
>TRBJ2-7|16|TRBD2|TRBV4-2
TGTGCCAGCAGCCAAGCGGCTAGCGGGGGTCCCTACGAGCAGTACTTC
CASSQAASGGPYEQYF
>TRBJ2-1|13|TRBD1|TRBV11-3
TGTGCCAGCAGCGCCCAGACAGGGCATGAGCAGTTCTTC
CASSAQTGHEQFF
>TRBJ2-1|12|-|TRBV9
TGTGCCAGCAGCCGTCAGAACAATGAGCAGTTCTTC
CASSRQNNEQFF
>TRBJ2-1|15|TRBD2|TRBV7-7
TGTGCTAGCAGCTTAGCGCTAGCGGGGGGGGCCCGGCAGTTCTTC
CASSLALAGGARQFF
>TRBJ2-5|12|-|TRBV9
TGTGCCAGCGAGGGCCGGGCCAAGACCCAGTACTTC
CASEGRAKTQYF
>TRBJ1-1|13|-|TRBV12-5
TGTGCTAGTGGTCCCGGGCGGGGTCAAGAAGCTTTCTTT
CASGPGRGQEAFF
>TRBJ1-6|13|TRBD1|TRBV18
TGTGCCACCACAGGGGAGAGGAATTCACCCCTCCACTTT
CATTGERNSPLHF
>TRBJ1-6|16|-|TRBV19
TGTGCCAGTAGTCCGAGGACAGCCCGAAGGACTTCACCCCTCCACTTT
CASSPRTARRTSPLHF
>TRBJ1-2|14|TRBD1|TRBV10-2
TGCGCCAGCAGAAAGGACAGGGGAGGGTATGGCTACACCTTC
CASRKDRGGYGYTF
>TRBJ1-4|15|-|TRBV4-2
TGTGCCAGCAGCCTTCCGAGACAGGCACGTGAAAAACTGTTTTTT
CASSLPRQAREKLFF
>TRBJ1-1|13|-|TRBV21-1
TGTGCCAGCAGCTCAGGCGGGGACGCTGAAGCTTTCTTT
CASSSGGDAEAFF
>TRBJ1-2|14|-|TRBV18
TGTGCCAGCTCCCAGGGGATGGCTGGCTATGGCTACACCTTC
CASSQGMAGYGYTF
>TRBJ2-5|16|TRBD2|TRBV10-3
TGTGCCATCAGTGAGGGACTAGCGGGGGGGCCTCAGACCCAGTACTTC
CAISEGLAGGPQTQYF
>TRBJ1-2|12|-|TRBV29-1
TGCAGCGTTCAACTCGGTGCGTATGGCTACACCTTC
CSVQLGAYGYTF